The source of this T cell receptor beta chain is a study of radiation and T cells in renal cell carcinoma. Study details: Nephrectomy followed 15 Gy stereotactic body radiation by 4 weeks.

Produced via immunoSEQ multiplex PCR; TCRdb's table is partial and in-frame only. The repertoire consists of about 130,000 clones, with around nine tenths occurring once and the leading ten covering 12%. Study-wide results and limits: Baseline intratumoral clonotype presence is unknown without pretreatment biopsies.

Time point here: baseline pretreatment blood. Treatment reported: 15 Gy SBRT to primary tumor, nephrectomy 4 weeks later. Blood was sampled at baseline, 2 weeks and 4 weeks after SBRT. This renal cell carcinoma was of the clear cell type. Germline V gene sequence: CDR1 SGDLS, CDR2 YYNGEE. J gave up 4 bases and V 0 bases, and 3 bases lay outside the gene matches. The CDR3 loop spans 15 amino acids. About this clone: Its antigen is not known. Other DNA sequences in the sample encode the same CDR3.

This sequence joins TRBV9 and TRBJ2-1, with 8 nucleotides matching TRBD2. This TCR was recovered from a woman between 45 and 60 years old with renal cell carcinoma. This specimen consisted of blood, obtained from a patient whose treatment included radiotherapy and nephrectomy. CDR3 residues: CASSVGSGGYNEQFF. The CDR3 DNA reads TGTGCCAGCAGCGTAGGAAGCGGGGGTTACAATGAGCAGTTCTTC.